This TCR beta chain was captured by sequencing in a study of blood T cells in healthy people across ages. CDR1 is SGHRS and CDR2 is YFSETQ in the germline V gene. This CDR3 comprises 15 residues. Trimming cost V 5 bases and J 0 bases; bases outside gene matches: 2. This clonotype was counted only a few times. Together with a sample-barcoded 5' primer, a J-beta primer mix was included in a second PCR lasting 7 to 11 cycles. Each CDR3 protein is one row after TCRdb ran MiXCR on the 5' RACE reads. The data hold around 600,000 distinct CDR3 sequences, with more than 45% observed a single time. This receptor was taken from a man older than 75 in good health. Source material: blood. The V and J genes are TRBV5-1 and TRBJ2-1; 10 bases align to TRBD2. The CDR3 spells CASRVAGGSYNEQFF. The CDR3 DNA is TGCGCCAGCAGAGTAGCGGGAGGCTCCTACAATGAGCAGTTCTTC.